This T cell receptor (beta chain) was recorded in a study of PD-L1 blockade in urothelial cancer (dated by TCRdb to about 2017). Concerning the study at large: All patients started therapy in the mid-2010s and received atezolizumab 1,200 mg intravenously every 3 weeks. Twenty-five of 29 patients were identified as males with urothelial cancer of bladder origin, and a prior smoking history was reported by 18 of 29 patients. Patients had an ECOG performance status of 0 or 1 and had received between 0 and 3 prior chemotherapy regimens. Blood samples were analyzed at 3 weeks after treatment start (second dose) and at 6 weeks after treatment start. Blood samples yielded a median of about 150,000 T cells and roughly 83,000 unique TCRs, with median clonality 0.080. Somatic, immune and clinical correlates of response to PD-L1 blockade with atezolizumab in urothelial cancer were the focus of an exploratory multi-omic analysis. Pretreatment tumor samples, along with matched peripheral blood collected serially before and after atezolizumab treatment, underwent TCR sequencing. Durable clinical benefit was defined as a progression-free survival longer than 6 months, and TCR features were additionally tested against progression-free survival and overall survival. In the same patients who had TCR sequencing, pretreatment tumors also underwent whole exome sequencing and RNA sequencing. Some ten patients reached durable clinical benefit, while some 21 patients did not. Pretreatment blood TCR-seq was available for twenty-nine patients, at least one posttreatment blood collection was obtained for some 25 patients, and tumor TCR-seq was available for some 25 patients.

Cut back by 1 base and 6 bases, the V and J ends lie 16 bases apart. The CDR3, cysteine through phenylalanine, is 16 amino acids long. Just CDR3 DNA is preserved here, 48 bases in frame from base 1. The germline V gene encodes CDR1 SGDLS and CDR2 YYNGEE. A cohort of approximately 30 patients with locally advanced or metastatic urothelial carcinoma, treated at Memorial Sloan Kettering on a trial protocol, was included. Peripheral blood mononuclear cells were collected pretreatment and during treatment, with between 1 and 8 total time points per patient. The Qiagen DNeasy Blood extraction kit was used to purify genomic DNA from total PBMCs and tumor samples. PBMCs were collected pretreatment and during treatment, and were isolated and stored as previously described. Synthetic TCR analog templates were spiked into each PCR to estimate absolute template abundance from read counts. The immunoSEQ assay used bias-controlled V and J gene primers to amplify TCRbeta CDR3 regions from genomic DNA. Sequencing of rearranged TCRbeta segments was performed at approximately 20X coverage. Processing in the source paper ran as follows. Sequencing errors were corrected by clustering and CDR3s were annotated against IMGT to assign V, D and J genes. Only productive TCRbeta rearrangements were used in downstream analyses, excluding out-of-frame or stop-codon sequences. Clonality was computed as one minus Shannon entropy normalized by the log of the number of unique productive sequences. Clones differing between time points or between blood and tumor were identified using Fisher's exact test with Benjamini-Hochberg correction, with an adjusted p below 0.01 applied as the threshold. TCRdb holds this immuneACCESS table with in-frame rearrangements only. Some clones are missing; in checked studies, unresolved V genes explain under half, and the rest has no known cause. Clone size and V and J calls were adopted from that table, with D and trimming inferred from the DNA. Here the sample has about 100,000 clones; about 90% occur a single time. 0.7% to 0.95% of the sample is taken by the ten largest.

General study outcomes and caveats: A pretreatment peripheral blood TCR clonality below the median was linked to improved progression-free and overall survival. At 3 weeks after the start of treatment, tumor-associated TCR clones in peripheral blood had expanded more in patients with durable benefit (n of about 20, p = 0.022). Because of the small sample size (n ≈ 30) and the many exploratory analyses performed, the results are intended to be regarded as hypothesis-generating.

A word on this clone: Its antigen specificity is not known. No quality values exist for individual bases; no much larger clone is one base distant.

The sequencing used PBMCs, collected around atezolizumab (anti-PD-L1) treatment. The sequence is built from TRBV9 and TRBJ2-2; TRBD1 is a possible D gene, resting on 6 matching bases. This clonotype was obtained from a woman aged 80 or over with urothelial cancer. CDR3 region: CASSVPRQAAPGELFF. At the DNA level, the sequence is TGTGCCAGCAGCGTACCCCGACAGGCCGCTCCCGGGGAGCTGTTTTTT.